The present T cell receptor (beta chain) was sequenced within a study of blood T cell repertoires in COVID-19. Overall study context: Researchers got acute and convalescent COVID-19 samples from the United States, Italy and Spain. Sources were T cells, B-cell-depleted T cells, or PBMCs; the material itself was cDNA or gDNA.

In the case of this clone: The same CDR3 can be traced to other DNA sequences in this sample.

Original analysis: Reference gene primers were amplified, and this amplification served to estimate nucleated cell counts. Profiling relied on immunoSEQ multiplex PCR, and the TCRdb table lists in-frame clones only, not all of them. V and J calls plus clone size are reproduced from that table; the DNA served to infer D and trimming. The sample consists of 130,000 to 150,000 clones, over 70% of them appearing once. The CDR3 length is 15 residues. V gave up 0 bases and J gave up 4 bases; unmatched junction bases: 2. Germline CDR1 reads SGHRS; CDR2 reads YFSETQ. This TCR was sampled from a man aged 45-65 years who had recovered from COVID-19. The specimen was peripheral blood. The chain has TRBV5-1 and TRBJ1-5; 9 bases are a match to TRBD1. In DNA form, the CDR3 reads TGCGCCAGCAGCTTGGACGGACAGGGGAATCAGCCCCAGCATTTT. Protein product: CASSLDGQGNQPQHF.